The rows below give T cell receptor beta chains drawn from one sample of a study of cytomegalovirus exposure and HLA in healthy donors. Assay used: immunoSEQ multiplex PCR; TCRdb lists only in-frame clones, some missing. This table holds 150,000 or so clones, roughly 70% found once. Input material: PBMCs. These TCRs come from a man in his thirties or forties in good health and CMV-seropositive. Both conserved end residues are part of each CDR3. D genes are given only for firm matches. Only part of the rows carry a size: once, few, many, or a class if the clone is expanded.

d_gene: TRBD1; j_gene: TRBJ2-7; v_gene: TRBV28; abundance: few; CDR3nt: TGTGCCAGCACTCCAAGGGGACAGGGGTCCTACGAGCAGTACTTC; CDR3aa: CASTPRGQGSYEQYF
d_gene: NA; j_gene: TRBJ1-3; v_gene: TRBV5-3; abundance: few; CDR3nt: TGTGCCAGAAGCCAACCACAAATCACCATATATTTT; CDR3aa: CARSQPQITIYF
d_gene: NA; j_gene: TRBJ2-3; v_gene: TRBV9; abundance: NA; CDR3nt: TGTGCCAGCAGCGCGACAGGTCTTCAGACAGATACGCAGTATTTT; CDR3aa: CASSATGLQTDTQYF
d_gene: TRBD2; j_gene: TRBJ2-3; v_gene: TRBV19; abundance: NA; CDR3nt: TGTGCCAGTAGTATCGGACTAGCGGGAGGGATTTACACAGATACGCAGTATTTT; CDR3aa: CASSIGLAGGIYTDTQYF
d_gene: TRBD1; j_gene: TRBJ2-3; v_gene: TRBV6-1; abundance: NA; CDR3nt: TGTGCCAGCAGGGTGTCCCAGGGGGCGCTTGATACGCAGTATTTT; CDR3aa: CASRVSQGALDTQYF
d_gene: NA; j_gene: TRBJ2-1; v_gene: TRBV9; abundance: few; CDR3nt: TGTGCCAGCAGCGTAGCTCCCCTCCTAGAAGAGCAGTTCTTC; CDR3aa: CASSVAPLLEEQFF
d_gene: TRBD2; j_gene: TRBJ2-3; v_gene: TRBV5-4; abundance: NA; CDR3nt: TGTGCCAGCAGCCAAAGGACTAGCGGGATCACAGATACGCAGTATTTT; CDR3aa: CASSQRTSGITDTQYF
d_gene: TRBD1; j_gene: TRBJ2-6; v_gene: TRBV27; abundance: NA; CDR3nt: TGTGCCAGCAGTTTATCCGCAGACAGGGGGATCGGGGCCAACGTCCTGACTTTC; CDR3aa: CASSLSADRGIGANVLTF
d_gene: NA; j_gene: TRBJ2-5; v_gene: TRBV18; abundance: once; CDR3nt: TGTGCCAGCTCACCAAGATCTAGCCCAGAGACCCAGTACTTC; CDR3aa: CASSPRSSPETQYF
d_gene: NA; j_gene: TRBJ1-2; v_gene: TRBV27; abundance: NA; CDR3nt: TGTGCCAGCAGCTCCCCGGGGGGAAACGCATGGGGCTACACCTTC; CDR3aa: CASSSPGGNAWGYTF
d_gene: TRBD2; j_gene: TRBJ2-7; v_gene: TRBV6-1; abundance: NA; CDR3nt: TGTGCCAGCAGTCCACTAGCGGGAGGGTCCCACGAGCAGTACTTC; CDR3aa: CASSPLAGGSHEQYF
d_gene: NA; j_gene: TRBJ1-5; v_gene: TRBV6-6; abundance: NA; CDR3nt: TGTGCCAGCAGTTATGACAGGTCGGGTCAGCCCCAGCATTTT; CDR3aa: CASSYDRSGQPQHF
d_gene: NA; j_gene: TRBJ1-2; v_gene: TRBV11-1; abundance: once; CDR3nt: TGTGCCAGCAGCTCCCCCGGGACAACGACGGATGGCTACACCTTC; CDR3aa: CASSSPGTTTDGYTF
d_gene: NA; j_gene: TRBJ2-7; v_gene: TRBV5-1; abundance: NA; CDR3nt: TGCGCCAGCAGCCCCACGAGCTACGAGCAGTACTTC; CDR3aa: CASSPTSYEQYF
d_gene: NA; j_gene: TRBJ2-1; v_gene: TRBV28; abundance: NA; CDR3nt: TGTGCCAGCAGTTCCCTCGGACTCGGACAGTTCTTC; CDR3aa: CASSSLGLGQFF
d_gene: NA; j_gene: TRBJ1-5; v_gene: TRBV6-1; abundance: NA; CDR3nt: TGTGCCAGCAGGGACAGTAATCAGCCCCAGCATTTT; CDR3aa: CASRDSNQPQHF
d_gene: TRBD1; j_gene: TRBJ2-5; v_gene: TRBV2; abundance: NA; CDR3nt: TGTGCCAGCAGGGGACAGGTAGGAGAGACCCAGTACTTC; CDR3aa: CASRGQVGETQYF
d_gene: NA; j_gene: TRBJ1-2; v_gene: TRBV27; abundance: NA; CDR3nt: TGTGCCAGCAGTCCCCTGGAGCCTACCTATGTCTACACCTTC; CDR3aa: CASSPLEPTYVYTF
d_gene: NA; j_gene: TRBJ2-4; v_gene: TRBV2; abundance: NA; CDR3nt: TGTGCCAGCACCGTACAGGGACAAATAAACATTCAGTACTTC; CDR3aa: CASTVQGQINIQYF
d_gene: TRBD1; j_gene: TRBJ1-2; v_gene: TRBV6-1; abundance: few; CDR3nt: TGTGCCAGCAGTGAATCAGGGGGAGCGCCAGGCTACACCTTC; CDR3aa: CASSESGGAPGYTF
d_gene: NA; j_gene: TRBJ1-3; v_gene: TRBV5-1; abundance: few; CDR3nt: TGCGCCAGCAGCATAGGGGGCTCTGGAAACACCATATATTTT; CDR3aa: CASSIGGSGNTIYF
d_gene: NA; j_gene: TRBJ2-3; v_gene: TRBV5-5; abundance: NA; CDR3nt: TGTGCCAGCAGCTTGCGAGGCACAGATACGCAGTATTTT; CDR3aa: CASSLRGTDTQYF
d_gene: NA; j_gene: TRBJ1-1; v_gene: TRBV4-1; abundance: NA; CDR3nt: TGCGCCAGCAGCCAAGATCGCAGGAACACTGAAGCTTTCTTT; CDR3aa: CASSQDRRNTEAFF
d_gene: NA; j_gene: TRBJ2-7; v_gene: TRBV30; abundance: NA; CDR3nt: TGTGCCTGGAGTGTACTTGATAGCGCGTCCTACGAGCAGTACTTC; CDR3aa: CAWSVLDSASYEQYF
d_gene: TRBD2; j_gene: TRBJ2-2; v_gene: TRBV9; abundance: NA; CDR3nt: TGTGCCAGCAGCCCGCACGGGAGGGGGTCGGTTACCGGGGAGCTGTTTTTT; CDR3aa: CASSPHGRGSVTGELFF
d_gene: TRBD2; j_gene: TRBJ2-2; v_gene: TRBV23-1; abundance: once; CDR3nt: TGCGCCAGCAGTCAAGGCGGGAGAGGGACCGGGGAGCTGTTTTTT; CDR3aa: CASSQGGRGTGELFF
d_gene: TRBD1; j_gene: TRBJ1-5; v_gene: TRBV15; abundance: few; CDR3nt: TGTGCCACTTGCTCGACAGGGAGCAATCAGCCCCAGCATTTT; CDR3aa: CATCSTGSNQPQHF
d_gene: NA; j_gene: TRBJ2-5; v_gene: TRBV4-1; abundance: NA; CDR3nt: TGCGCCAGCAGCCAAGATTGGCGGCAAGGTTCCCAGTACTTC; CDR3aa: CASSQDWRQGSQYF
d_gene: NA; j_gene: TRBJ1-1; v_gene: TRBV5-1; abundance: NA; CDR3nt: TGCGCCAGCAGCTTGGAAATCGGGGAGCTGAACACTGAAGCTTTCTTT; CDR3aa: CASSLEIGELNTEAFF
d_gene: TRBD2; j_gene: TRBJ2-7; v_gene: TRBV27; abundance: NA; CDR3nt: TGTGCCAGCAGCCCCATCGGACGGGGGGGGTCCTACGAGCAGTACTTC; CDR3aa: CASSPIGRGGSYEQYF
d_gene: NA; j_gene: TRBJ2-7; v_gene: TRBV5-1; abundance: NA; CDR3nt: TGCGCCAGCAGCTTGTCAGCGGCCGACTCCTACGAGCAGTACTTC; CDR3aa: CASSLSAADSYEQYF
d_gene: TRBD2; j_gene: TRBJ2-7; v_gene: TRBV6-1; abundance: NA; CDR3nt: TGTGCCAGCAGTGTCGGGGGGGGGCGAGCCGAGCAGTACTTC; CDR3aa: CASSVGGGRAEQYF
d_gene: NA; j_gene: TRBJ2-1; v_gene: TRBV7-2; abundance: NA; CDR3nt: TGTGCCAGCAGCTTCAGCGGCAATGAGCAGTTCTTC; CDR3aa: CASSFSGNEQFF
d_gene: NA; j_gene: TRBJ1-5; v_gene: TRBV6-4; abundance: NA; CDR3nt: TGTGCCTCCGCCGGGGGGAGCTACAATCAGCCCCAGCATTTT; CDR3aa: CASAGGSYNQPQHF
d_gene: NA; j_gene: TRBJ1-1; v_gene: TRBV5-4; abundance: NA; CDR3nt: TGTGCCAGCAGCCCTATCGGAGGAATGAACACTGAAGCTTTCTTT; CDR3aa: CASSPIGGMNTEAFF